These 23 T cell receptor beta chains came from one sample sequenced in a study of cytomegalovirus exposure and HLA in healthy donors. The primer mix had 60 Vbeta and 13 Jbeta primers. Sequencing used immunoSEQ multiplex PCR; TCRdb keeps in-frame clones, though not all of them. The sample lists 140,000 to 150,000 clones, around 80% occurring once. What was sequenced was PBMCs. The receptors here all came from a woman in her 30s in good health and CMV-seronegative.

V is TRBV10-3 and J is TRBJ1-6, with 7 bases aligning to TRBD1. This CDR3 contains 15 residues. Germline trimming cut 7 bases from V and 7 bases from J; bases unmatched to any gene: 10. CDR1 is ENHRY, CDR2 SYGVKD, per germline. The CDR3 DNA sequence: TGTGCCATCAAGACAGGGCTGGTGGGGAATTCACCCCTCCACTTT. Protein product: CAIKTGLVGNSPLHF.

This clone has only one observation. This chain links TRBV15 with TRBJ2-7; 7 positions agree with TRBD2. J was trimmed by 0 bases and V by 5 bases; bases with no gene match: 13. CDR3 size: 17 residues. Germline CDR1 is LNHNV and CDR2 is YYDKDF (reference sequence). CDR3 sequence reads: CATSLRGLAESSYEQYF. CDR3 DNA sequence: TGTGCCACCAGCCTTCGAGGGCTAGCGGAGAGCTCCTACGAGCAGTACTTC.

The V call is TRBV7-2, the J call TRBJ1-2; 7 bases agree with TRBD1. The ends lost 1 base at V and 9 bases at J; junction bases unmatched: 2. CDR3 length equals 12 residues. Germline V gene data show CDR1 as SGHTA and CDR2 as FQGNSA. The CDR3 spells CASSLGQGSYTF. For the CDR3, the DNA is TGTGCCAGCAGCTTAGGACAGGGAAGCTACACCTTC.

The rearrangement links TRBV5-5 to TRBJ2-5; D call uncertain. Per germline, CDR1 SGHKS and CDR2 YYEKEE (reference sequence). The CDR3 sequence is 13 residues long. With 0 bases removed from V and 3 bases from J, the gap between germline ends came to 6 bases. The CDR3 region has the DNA TGTGCCAGCAGCTTGGGGGCCGAAGAGACCCAGTACTTC. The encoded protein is CASSLGAEETQYF.

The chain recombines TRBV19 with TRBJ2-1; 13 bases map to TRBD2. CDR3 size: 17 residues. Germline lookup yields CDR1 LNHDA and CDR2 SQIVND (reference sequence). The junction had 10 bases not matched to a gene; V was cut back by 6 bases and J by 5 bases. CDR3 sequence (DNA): TGTGCCAGTAGCGACCCTGGACTAGCGGGGGTAAACAATGAGCAGTTCTTC. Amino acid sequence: CASSDPGLAGVNNEQFF.

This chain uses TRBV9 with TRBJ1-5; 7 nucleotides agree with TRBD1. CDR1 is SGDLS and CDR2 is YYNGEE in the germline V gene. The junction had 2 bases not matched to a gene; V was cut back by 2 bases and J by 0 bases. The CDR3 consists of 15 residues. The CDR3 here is CASSVTGDSNQPQHF. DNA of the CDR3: TGTGCCAGCAGCGTCACAGGGGATAGCAATCAGCCCCAGCATTTT.

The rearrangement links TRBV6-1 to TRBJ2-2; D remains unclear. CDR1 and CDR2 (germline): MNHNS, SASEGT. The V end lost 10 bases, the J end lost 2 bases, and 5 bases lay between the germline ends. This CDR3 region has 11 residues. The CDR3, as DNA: TGTGCCATTATAAACACCGGGGAGCTGTTTTTT. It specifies CAIINTGELFF.

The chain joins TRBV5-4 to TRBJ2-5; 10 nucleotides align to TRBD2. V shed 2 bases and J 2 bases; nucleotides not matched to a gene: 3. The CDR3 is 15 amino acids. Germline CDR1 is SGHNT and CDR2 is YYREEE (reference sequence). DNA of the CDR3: TGTGCCAGCAGCTTAAAAGCGGGGGGGCAAGAGACCCAGTACTTC. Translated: CASSLKAGGQETQYF.

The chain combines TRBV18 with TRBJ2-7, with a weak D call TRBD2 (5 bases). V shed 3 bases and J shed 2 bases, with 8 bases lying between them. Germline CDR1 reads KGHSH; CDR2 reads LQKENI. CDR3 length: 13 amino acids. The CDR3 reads CASSPLATYEQYF. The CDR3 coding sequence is TGTGCCAGCTCACCTCTAGCTACCTACGAGCAGTACTTC.

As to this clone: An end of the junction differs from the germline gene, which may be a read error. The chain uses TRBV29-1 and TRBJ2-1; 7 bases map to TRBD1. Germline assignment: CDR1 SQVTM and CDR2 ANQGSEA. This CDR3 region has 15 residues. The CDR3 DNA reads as TGCAGCGTAGAAGCAACAGGGGACCTTAACAATGAGCAGTTCTTC. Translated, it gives CSVEATGDLNNEQFF.

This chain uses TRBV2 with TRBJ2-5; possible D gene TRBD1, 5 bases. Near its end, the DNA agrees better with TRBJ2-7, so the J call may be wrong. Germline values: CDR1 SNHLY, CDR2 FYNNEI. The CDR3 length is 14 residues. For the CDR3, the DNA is TGTGCCAGCAGCATCAGGGTCTCCTCCTACGAGCAGTACTTC. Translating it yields CASSIRVSSYEQYF.

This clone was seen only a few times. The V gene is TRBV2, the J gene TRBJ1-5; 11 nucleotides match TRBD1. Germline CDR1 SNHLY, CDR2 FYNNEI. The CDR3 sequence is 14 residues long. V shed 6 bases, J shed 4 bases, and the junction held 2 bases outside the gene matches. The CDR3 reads CASRGDRGNQPQHF. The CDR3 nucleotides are TGTGCCAGCAGAGGGGACAGGGGGAATCAGCCCCAGCATTTT.

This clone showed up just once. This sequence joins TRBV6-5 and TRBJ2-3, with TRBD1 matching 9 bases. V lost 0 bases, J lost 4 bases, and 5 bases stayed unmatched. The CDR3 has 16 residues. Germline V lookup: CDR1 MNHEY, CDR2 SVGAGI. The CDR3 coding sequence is TGTGCCAGCAGTTACTCGACAGGGGGGGCGGCAGATACGCAGTATTTT. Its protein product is CASSYSTGGAADTQYF.

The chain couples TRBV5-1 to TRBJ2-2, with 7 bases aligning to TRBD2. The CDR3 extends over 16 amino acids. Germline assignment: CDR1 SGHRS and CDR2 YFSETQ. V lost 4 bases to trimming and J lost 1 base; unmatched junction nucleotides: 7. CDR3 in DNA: TGCGCCAGCAGCCGGCAGACTAGCCGGAACACCGGGGAGCTGTTTTTT. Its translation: CASSRQTSRNTGELFF.

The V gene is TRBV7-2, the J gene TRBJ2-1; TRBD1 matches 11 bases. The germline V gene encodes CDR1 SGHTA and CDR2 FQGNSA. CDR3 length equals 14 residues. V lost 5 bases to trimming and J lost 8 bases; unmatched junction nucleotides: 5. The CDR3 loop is CASSRGTGGDEQFF. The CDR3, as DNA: TGTGCCAGCAGCAGGGGGACAGGGGGGGATGAGCAGTTCTTC.

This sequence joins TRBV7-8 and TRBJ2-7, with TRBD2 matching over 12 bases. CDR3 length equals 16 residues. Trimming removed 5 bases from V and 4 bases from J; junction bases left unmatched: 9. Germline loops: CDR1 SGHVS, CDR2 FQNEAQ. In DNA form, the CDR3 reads TGTGCCAGCAGCCCAAGTGGGACTAGCGGGTCTTACGAGCAGTACTTC. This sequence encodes CASSPSGTSGSYEQYF.

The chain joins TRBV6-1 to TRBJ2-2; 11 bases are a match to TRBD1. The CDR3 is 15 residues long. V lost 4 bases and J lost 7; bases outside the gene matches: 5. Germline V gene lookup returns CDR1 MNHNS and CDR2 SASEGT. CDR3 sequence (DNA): TGTGCCAGCAGTGTGGGACAGGGGGATGGCGGGGAGCTGTTTTTT. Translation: CASSVGQGDGGELFF.

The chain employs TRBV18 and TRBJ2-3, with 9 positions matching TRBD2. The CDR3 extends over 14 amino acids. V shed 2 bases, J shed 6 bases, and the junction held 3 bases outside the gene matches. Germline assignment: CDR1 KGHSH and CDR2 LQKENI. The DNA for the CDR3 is TGTGCCAGCTCACCATTTAGCGGGAGTGATACGCAGTATTTT. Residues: CASSPFSGSDTQYF.

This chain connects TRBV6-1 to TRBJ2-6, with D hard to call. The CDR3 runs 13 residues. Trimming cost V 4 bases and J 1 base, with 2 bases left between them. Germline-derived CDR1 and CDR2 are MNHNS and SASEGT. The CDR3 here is CASSVSGANVLTF. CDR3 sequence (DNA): TGTGCCAGCAGTGTATCTGGGGCCAACGTCCTGACTTTC.

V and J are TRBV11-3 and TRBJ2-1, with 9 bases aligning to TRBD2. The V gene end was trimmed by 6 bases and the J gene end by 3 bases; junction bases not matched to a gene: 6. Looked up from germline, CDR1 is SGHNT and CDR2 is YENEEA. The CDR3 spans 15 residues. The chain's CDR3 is CASSFSGSYYNEQFF. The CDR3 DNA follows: TGTGCCAGCAGTTTTAGCGGGAGCTACTACAATGAGCAGTTCTTC.

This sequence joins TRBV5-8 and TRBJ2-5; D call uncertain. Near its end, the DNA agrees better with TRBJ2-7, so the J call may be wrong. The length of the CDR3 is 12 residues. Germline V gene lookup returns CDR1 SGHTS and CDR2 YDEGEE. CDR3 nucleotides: TGTGCCAGCAGCCCACAGTTATACGAGCAGTACTTC. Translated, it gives CASSPQLYEQYF.

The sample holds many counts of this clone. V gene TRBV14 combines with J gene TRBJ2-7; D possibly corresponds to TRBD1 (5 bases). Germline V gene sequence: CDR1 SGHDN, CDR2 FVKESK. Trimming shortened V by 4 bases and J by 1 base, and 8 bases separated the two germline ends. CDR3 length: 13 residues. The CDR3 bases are TGTGCCAGCAGCCGCGACAGATCCTACGAGCAGTACTTC. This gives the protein CASSRDRSYEQYF.

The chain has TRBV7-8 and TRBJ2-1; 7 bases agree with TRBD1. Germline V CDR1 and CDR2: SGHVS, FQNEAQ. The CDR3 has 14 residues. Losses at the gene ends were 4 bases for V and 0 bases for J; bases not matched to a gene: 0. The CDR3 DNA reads TGTGCCAGCAGCTCAGGGGGCTCCTACAATGAGCAGTTCTTC. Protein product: CASSSGGSYNEQFF.